These 31 T cell receptor beta chains share one sample of origin, sequenced in a study of beta chain features in type 1 diabetes. The investigators reverse transcribed all of the isolated RNA, so they sequenced expressed TCRB transcripts. Libraries were prepared by immunoSEQ multiplex PCR; TCRdb keeps only in-frame clonotypes and omits some of them. In the table there are around 430,000 clones, 30% of which are singletons. The sequenced material came from naive CD4+ T cells from blood. The receptors were sampled from a young man in good health.

J is TRBJ2-3 and V is TRBV29-1; a possible D gene is TRBD2 (5 bases). Germline loops: CDR1 SQVTM, CDR2 ANQGSEA. The CDR3 runs 13 residues. V was trimmed by 3 bases and J by 4 bases, leaving 11 bases between them. This CDR3 reads CSVDAPGADTQYF. The CDR3 DNA sequence: TGCAGCGTTGACGCCCCCGGGGCAGATACGCAGTATTTT.

This clone came up a few times. The chain links TRBV30 to TRBJ1-1; D possibly corresponds to TRBD1 (5 bases). Looked up from germline, CDR1 is GTSNPN and CDR2 is SVGIG (reference sequence). V gave up 5 bases and J gave up 0 bases, with 10 bases separating them. CDR3 size: 13 residues. CDR3 coding DNA: TGTGCCTGGGGCCAGGGCCTGAACACTGAAGCTTTCTTT. This translates into CAWGQGLNTEAFF.

There are a few counts of this clone. V usage is TRBV14 and J usage is TRBJ2-7; D is ambiguous. The germline CDR1 and CDR2 sequences are SGHDN and FVKESK. The ends were cut back, 11 bases at V and 5 bases at J, with 7 bases in the middle. CDR3 length: 9 amino acids. CDR3: CAYLDEQYF. The CDR3 DNA sequence: TGTGCCTATTTAGACGAGCAGTACTTC.

This clone has more than one count but fewer than ten. The rearrangement links TRBV29-1 to TRBJ2-5; no clear D gene. The CDR3 is 14 residues long. Germline V gene sequence: CDR1 SQVTM, CDR2 ANQGSEA. V lost 1 base to trimming and J lost 3 bases, with 12 bases between them. The chain's CDR3 is CSVEAGPRKETQYF. DNA of the CDR3: TGCAGCGTTGAAGCCGGCCCTAGAAAAGAGACCCAGTACTTC.

The chain joins TRBV7-9 to TRBJ2-7, with 9 bases lining up with TRBD2. The CDR3 contains 15 residues. Germline V gene lookup returns CDR1 SEHNR and CDR2 FQNEAQ (reference sequence). Trimming took 3 bases from V and 5 from J; bases not matched to a gene: 8. The CDR3 DNA sequence: TGTGCCAGCAGCTTTGGCGTTAGCGGGAGCGACGAGCAGTACTTC. It codes for CASSFGVSGSDEQYF.

This clone was found a few times. This chain links TRBV30 with TRBJ1-1; possibly TRBD1 for D (5 bases). CDR1 is GTSNPN and CDR2 is SVGIG in the germline V gene (reference sequence). The length of the CDR3 is 14 residues. V was trimmed by 2 bases and J by 5 bases, leaving 15 bases between them. In DNA form, the CDR3 reads TGTGCCTGGAGTCTCGGGGCGGGTAGTACTGAAGCTTTCTTT. It codes for CAWSLGAGSTEAFF.

This clone has more than one count but fewer than ten. The J gene is TRBJ2-4, the V gene TRBV5-1; tentatively, D is TRBD2 (5 bases). V dropped 2 bases and J dropped 8 bases, with 8 bases sitting between them. CDR3 length: 12 amino acids. From germline, CDR1 is SGHRS and CDR2 YFSETQ. CDR3 sequence reads: CASSFSGDIQYF. CDR3 nucleotide sequence: TGCGCCAGCAGCTTTTCCGGGGACATTCAGTACTTC. The complete variable domain, with remaining parts taken from reference TRBV5-1 and TRBJ2-4, reads KAGVTQTPRYLIKTRGQQVTLSCSPISGHRSVSWYQQTPGQGLQFLFEYFSETQRNKGNFPGRFSGRQFSNSRSEMNVSTLELGDSALYLCASSFSGDIQYFGAGTRLSVL.

This clone was seen more than once but under ten times. CDR3 DNA: TGTGCCAGCAGCTTAGCCCCCGCGGGAGGTGTCACAGATACGCAGTATTTT. The encoded protein is CASSLAPAGGVTDTQYF. This chain links TRBV7-2 with TRBJ2-3; the match to TRBD2 covers 8 bases. The CDR3 has 17 amino acids. Germline CDR1 is SGHTA and CDR2 is FQGNSA. V lost 0 bases and J lost 2; bases outside the gene matches: 7.

This clone has a handful of counts. The chain couples TRBV18 to TRBJ2-1; D unclear. The V and J ends lost 4 bases and 15 bases respectively, with 19 bases between them. Germline V gene sequence: CDR1 KGHSH, CDR2 LQKENI. This CDR3 is 13 amino acids long. In DNA form, the CDR3 reads TGTGCCAGCTCACGAATGGTCGAGGAATTTGCGTTCTTC. It codes for CASSRMVEEFAFF.

The chain links TRBV7-9 to TRBJ2-5; TRBD1 aligns across 7 bases. V was pared by 3 bases and J by 2 bases, with 3 bases of the junction left unmatched. The CDR3 totals 14 residues. Germline lookup yields CDR1 SEHNR and CDR2 FQNEAQ (reference sequence). DNA of the CDR3: TGTGCCAGCAGCTTCACGGACAGGCAAGAGACCCAGTACTTC. Amino acid sequence: CASSFTDRQETQYF.

The CDR3 sequence: CASSPTGVITEAFF. CDR3 nucleotides: TGTGCCAGCAGCCCCACAGGGGTAATTACTGAAGCTTTCTTT. The chain links TRBV9 to TRBJ1-1, with 7 nucleotides matching TRBD1. This CDR3 has 14 amino acids. Germline lookup yields CDR1 SGDLS and CDR2 YYNGEE. J was trimmed by 5 bases and V by 4 bases; bases with no gene match: 8.

A few counts support this clone. The J gene is TRBJ2-3, the V gene TRBV29-1; tentative D call: TRBD2 (5 bases). The germline V gene has CDR1 SQVTM and CDR2 ANQGSEA. The CDR3 sequence is 12 residues long. The ends were cut back, 7 bases at V and 3 bases at J, with 11 bases in the middle. CDR3 DNA: TGCAGCGCCAATCGGAGGACAGATACGCAGTATTTT. Residues: CSANRRTDTQYF.

The genes are TRBV15 and TRBJ2-7; 8 nucleotides match TRBD1. V lost 3 bases and J lost 2; bases outside the gene matches: 6. The CDR3 covers 15 residues. Per germline, CDR1 LNHNV and CDR2 YYDKDF (reference sequence). The CDR3 reads CATSSAIRGPYEQYF. CDR3 sequence (DNA): TGTGCCACCAGCAGCGCGATCAGGGGGCCCTACGAGCAGTACTTC.

The genes are TRBV2 and TRBJ2-7; D assignment may be TRBD1 or TRBD2 (5 bases each). The CDR3 is 15 residues long. The V gene's germline CDR1 is SNHLY and CDR2 FYNNEI. V lost 6 bases and J lost 6, with 21 bases in between. In DNA form, the CDR3 reads TGTGCCAGCAGCACCATTTTGGGGGAAAAGCCCGAGCAGTACTTC. It is translated as CASSTILGEKPEQYF.

This clone was counted a few times. V usage is TRBV29-1 and J usage is TRBJ2-1, with TRBD2 matching over 12 bases. J was trimmed by 4 bases and V by 3 bases; bases with no gene match: 1. The CDR3 runs to 14 residues. The germline gives CDR1 SQVTM, CDR2 ANQGSEA. The CDR3 DNA reads TGCAGCGTTGACCTAGCGGGAGGGTACAATGAGCAGTTCTTC. This gives the protein CSVDLAGGYNEQFF.

V and J are TRBV7-9 and TRBJ2-1, with 7 bases lining up with TRBD1. Per the germline V gene, CDR1 is SEHNR and CDR2 is FQNEAQ (reference sequence). The CDR3 runs 15 residues. V dropped 5 bases and J dropped 4; count of bases not matched to a gene: 8. The CDR3 DNA sequence: TGTGCCAGCAGCCCCATGATGGACAGGTACAATGAGCAGTTCTTC. This encodes CASSPMMDRYNEQFF.

The chain uses TRBV6-5 and TRBJ2-1; D is unclear. CDR1 and CDR2 from the germline V gene are MNHEY and SVGAGI. Trimming cost V 6 bases and J 10 bases, with 10 bases left between them. This CDR3 spans 11 amino acids. CDR3 sequence: CASSYLDEQFF. CDR3 sequence (DNA): TGTGCCAGCAGCTACCTCGACGAGCAGTTCTTC.

The chain has TRBV18 and TRBJ2-1; no reliable D call. The CDR3 contains 11 residues. Looked up from germline, CDR1 is KGHSH and CDR2 is LQKENI. V gave up 4 bases and J gave up 9 bases, with 7 bases separating them. The CDR3 loop is CASSRDIEQFF. In DNA, the CDR3 is TGTGCCAGCTCACGGGATATTGAGCAGTTCTTC. The entire variable domain, with the rest obtained from reference TRBV18 and TRBJ2-1, is as follows: NAGVMQNPRHLVRRRGQEARLRCSPMKGHSHVYWYRQLPEEGLKFMVYLQKENIIDESGMPKERFSAEFPKEGPSILRIQQVVRGDSAAYFCASSRDIEQFFGPGTRLTVL.

This clone was detected only a few times. The same CDR3 arises from other DNA sequences in this sample as well. V and J are TRBV6-5 and TRBJ2-3; 9 positions agree with TRBD1. The CDR3 contains 16 residues. Germline V CDR1 and CDR2: MNHEY, SVGAGI. Trimming took 2 bases from V and 0 from J; bases not matched to a gene: 3. CDR3 DNA: TGTGCCAGCAGTTACCGGACAGGGGCAAGCACAGATACGCAGTATTTT. The encoded protein is CASSYRTGASTDTQYF.

This chain links TRBV28 with TRBJ2-3; 12 nucleotides line up with TRBD2. CDR1 and CDR2 (germline): MDHEN, SYDVKM. The V gene end was trimmed by 6 bases and the J gene end by 1 base; junction bases not matched to a gene: 8. The CDR3 is 17 residues long. This chain's CDR3 is CASRPPSGRAGTDTQYF. CDR3 sequence (DNA): TGTGCCAGCAGACCTCCTAGCGGGAGGGCGGGCACAGATACGCAGTATTTT. The full variable domain, rest sourced from reference TRBV28 and TRBJ2-3, is DVKVTQSSRYLVKRTGEKVFLECVQDMDHENMFWYRQDPGLGLRLIYFSYDVKMKEKGDIPEGYSVSREKKERFSLILESASTNQTSMYLCASRPPSGRAGTDTQYFGPGTRLTVL.

This clone has only a few counts. The rearrangement links TRBV7-3 to TRBJ1-2; D call uncertain. The V gene lost 2 bases and the J gene lost 1 base, with 11 bases spanning the gap. CDR3 size: 15 residues. Germline CDR1 and CDR2: SGHTA and FQGTGA. The CDR3 sequence: CASSLEPAGNYGYTF. CDR3 sequence (DNA): TGTGCCAGCAGCTTAGAACCAGCCGGTAACTATGGCTACACCTTC.

This clone was seen a single time. The chain couples TRBV14 to TRBJ2-3, with 7 bases matching TRBD2. The CDR3 is made up of 16 amino acids. The J segment lost 3 bases and the V segment lost 4 bases, leaving 10 bases of the junction unmatched. Germline V gene sequence: CDR1 SGHDN, CDR2 FVKESK. CDR3 region: CASSPLAQYATDTQYF. DNA of the CDR3: TGTGCCAGCAGCCCACTAGCGCAATATGCGACAGATACGCAGTATTTT.

The chain employs TRBV5-1 and TRBJ2-6; unclear D gene. Trimming removed 0 bases from V and 0 bases from J, with 7 bases in between. In germline, CDR1 is SGHRS, CDR2 YFSETQ. The CDR3 runs 16 residues. The CDR3 region has the DNA TGCGCCAGCAGCTTGGATCTGACCTCTGGGGCCAACGTCCTGACTTTC. It encodes CASSLDLTSGANVLTF.

This clone was seen only a few times. The genes are TRBV10-3 and TRBJ2-1; D call uncertain. Trimming stripped 4 bases from V and 4 bases from J, with 11 bases between. CDR3 length: 14 amino acids. The V gene's germline CDR1 is ENHRY and CDR2 SYGVKD. CDR3: CAISGAESYNEQFF. CDR3 DNA sequence: TGTGCCATCAGTGGGGCTGAGAGTTACAATGAGCAGTTCTTC.

This clone has a handful of counts. CDR3 coding DNA: TGTGCCAGCAGGGGGACGTGGCGTACCAATGAGCAGTTCTTC. Translation gives CASRGTWRTNEQFF. The J gene is TRBJ2-1, the V gene TRBV2; D tentatively reads TRBD1 or TRBD2 (5 bases each). Germline CDR1 is SNHLY and CDR2 is FYNNEI. The CDR3 consists of 14 residues. V dropped 6 bases and J dropped 6 bases, with 15 bases sitting between them.

The gene calls are TRBV2 and TRBJ2-1, with 9 nucleotides matching TRBD2. This CDR3 contains 12 residues. Germline trimming cut 5 bases from V and 12 bases from J; bases unmatched to any gene: 5. CDR1 and CDR2 from the germline V gene are SNHLY and FYNNEI. Here the CDR3 DNA reads TGTGCCAGCAGTCTACTAGCGGGCCGGCAGTTCTTC. Translating gives CASSLLAGRQFF. Looking up the rest from reference TRBV2 and TRBJ2-1 gives the full variable domain: EPEVTQTPSHQVTQMGQEVILRCVPISNHLYFYWYRQILGQKVEFLVSFYNNEISEKSEIFDDQFSVERPDGSNFTLKIRSTKLEDSAMYFCASSLLAGRQFFGPGTRLTVL.

V gene TRBV2 combines with J gene TRBJ2-2, with 10 bases that match TRBD1. This CDR3 has 15 amino acids. The J segment lost 4 bases and the V segment lost 2 bases, leaving 1 base of the junction unmatched. Germline loops: CDR1 SNHLY, CDR2 FYNNEI. The CDR3 nucleotides read TGTGCCAGCAGTGAAAGGGACAGGGGCACCGGGGAGCTGTTTTTT. It encodes CASSERDRGTGELFF.

The V call is TRBV7-9, the J call TRBJ1-2; 7 bases match TRBD1. In germline, CDR1 is SEHNR, CDR2 FQNEAQ (reference sequence). The V and J ends lost 1 base and 4 bases, in that order; junction bases with no gene match: 3. The CDR3 loop spans 14 amino acids. The CDR3 nucleotides read TGTGCCAGCAGCTTAGAAGACAGGGCCTATGGCTACACCTTC. It translates to CASSLEDRAYGYTF.

This clone was observed a single time. V usage is TRBV9 and J usage is TRBJ1-4, with a weak D call TRBD1 (5 bases). The CDR3 runs 15 residues. V gave up 2 bases and J gave up 8 bases, with 16 bases separating them. The V gene's germline CDR1 is SGDLS and CDR2 YYNGEE. In DNA form, the CDR3 reads TGTGCCAGCAGCGTCTTGGGGGTGGGGATCGAAAAACTGTTTTTT. It codes for CASSVLGVGIEKLFF.

This clone was seen more than once but under ten times. This CDR3 is CAWSETGYRDEQYF. CDR3 nucleotides: TGTGCCTGGAGCGAGACAGGGTACCGGGACGAGCAGTACTTC. The chain uses TRBV30 and TRBJ2-7; TRBD1 matches 7 bases. Per the germline V gene, CDR1 is GTSNPN and CDR2 is SVGIG (reference sequence). The CDR3 is made up of 14 amino acids. V was pared by 3 bases and J by 5 bases, with 10 bases of the junction left unmatched.

V is TRBV29-1 and J is TRBJ2-7; 9 bases match TRBD1. The CDR3 extends over 14 amino acids. Germline CDR1 and CDR2: SQVTM and ANQGSEA. J lost 6 bases, V lost 5 bases, and 11 bases had no gene match. For the CDR3, the DNA is TGCAGCGTTTCTATGGACAGGGGCCGAGTCGAGCAGTACTTC. This codes for CSVSMDRGRVEQYF.